Sequencing of this T cell receptor (beta chain) was carried out in a study of shared T cell receptors in the human thymus. This CDR3 has 14 residues. With 2 bases clipped from V and 3 bases from J, the junction kept 4 bases outside the gene matches. Germline values: CDR1 ENHRY, CDR2 SYGVKD. Repertoires were generated with immunoSEQ multiplex PCR, while TCRdb's copy carries only in-frame clones and drops some. The table includes about 660,000 clones, 70% to 90% detected once. The same data also went into a second study, on human thymus T cells. That paper notes: Donor material was obtained from healthy Finnish infants undergoing corrective surgery for congenital heart defects. From resections taken during corrective heart surgery, the thymus tissue was obtained.

The TCR originated in a boy in the first two years of life with a congenital heart defect. This chain uses TRBV10-3 with TRBJ2-7, with TRBD1 identical over 7 bases. Sequenced: thymocytes. The DNA of the CDR3 is TGTGCCATCAGTGAGGCCCGGGACAGCTACGAGCAGTACTTC. Its protein product is CAISEARDSYEQYF.